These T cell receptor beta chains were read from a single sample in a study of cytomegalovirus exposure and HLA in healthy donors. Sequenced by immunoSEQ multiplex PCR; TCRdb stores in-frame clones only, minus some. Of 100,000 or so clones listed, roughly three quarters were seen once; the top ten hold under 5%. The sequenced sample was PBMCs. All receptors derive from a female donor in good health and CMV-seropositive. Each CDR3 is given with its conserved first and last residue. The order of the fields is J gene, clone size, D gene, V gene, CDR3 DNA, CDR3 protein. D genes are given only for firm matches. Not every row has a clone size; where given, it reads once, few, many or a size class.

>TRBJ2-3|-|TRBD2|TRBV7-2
TGTGCCAGCAGCTCACCGGGACTAGCGGCCGTCCGGCCAGATACGCAGTATTTT
CASSSPGLAAVRPDTQYF
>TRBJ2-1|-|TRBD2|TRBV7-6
TGTGCCAGCAGCTTGGTTAGCGGGGGCTCCTACAATGAGCAGTTCTTC
CASSLVSGGSYNEQFF
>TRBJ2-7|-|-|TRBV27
TGTGCCAGCAGTGCGAAACAGGGAAACGAGCAGTACTTC
CASSAKQGNEQYF
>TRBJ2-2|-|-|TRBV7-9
TGTGCCAGCAGCACCCGACGCAGGGTGGGGGCTTGGACCGGGGAGCTGTTTTTT
CASSTRRRVGAWTGELFF
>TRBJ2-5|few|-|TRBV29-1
TGCAGCGTTGTGTCAGGAGGAGAGACCCAGTACTTC
CSVVSGGETQYF
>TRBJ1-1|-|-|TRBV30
TGTGCCTGGGGACACCTGAACACTGAAGCTTTCTTT
CAWGHLNTEAFF
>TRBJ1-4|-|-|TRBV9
TGTGCCAGCAGCGTAGGAGACAGCCGGGATGAAAAACTGTTTTTT
CASSVGDSRDEKLFF
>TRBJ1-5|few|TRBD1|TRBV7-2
TGTGCCAGCAGCCGAGCGACAGGGATCAATCAGCCCCAGCATTTT
CASSRATGINQPQHF
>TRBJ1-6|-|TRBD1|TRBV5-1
TGCGCCAGCAGCCCCCGACAGGGGGAAAATTCACCCCTCCACTTT
CASSPRQGENSPLHF
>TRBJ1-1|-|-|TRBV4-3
TGCGCCAGCAGCCAAGCCTTGGGACACGACGCTTTCTTT
CASSQALGHDAFF
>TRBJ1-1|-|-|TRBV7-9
TGTGCCAGCAGCTTTCCCGCAGGTAACACTGAAGCTTTCTTT
CASSFPAGNTEAFF
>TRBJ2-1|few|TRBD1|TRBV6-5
TGTGCCAGCCGACGACAGGGGGGGGACAATGAGCAGTTCTTC
CASRRQGGDNEQFF
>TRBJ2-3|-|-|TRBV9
TGTGCCAGCAGCGTAGTTGGCTCCTCCACAGATACGCAGTATTTT
CASSVVGSSTDTQYF
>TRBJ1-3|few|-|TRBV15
TGTGCCACCAGCAGAGGGGCAGGGAATCGTAACACCATATATTTT
CATSRGAGNRNTIYF
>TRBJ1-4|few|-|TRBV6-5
TGTGCCAGCAGTAAGAGAGGGAGAGAAAAACTGTTTTTT
CASSKRGREKLFF
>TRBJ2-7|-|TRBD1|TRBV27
TGTGCCAGCAGGAAAGGGGACGGGTACAGGGGCAACGAGCAGTACTTC
CASRKGDGYRGNEQYF
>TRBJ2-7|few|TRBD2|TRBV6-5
TGTGCCAGCAGTCCCTGGGGTAGCGGGGACGAGCAGTACTTC
CASSPWGSGDEQYF
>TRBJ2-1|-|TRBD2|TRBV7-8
TGTGCCAGCAGCTTAGAAGTGGGAGGGCCCGTTACCTACTACAATGAGCAGTTCTTC
CASSLEVGGPVTYYNEQFF
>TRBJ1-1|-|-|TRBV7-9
TGTGCCAGCAGCCGGACACAGACGGGGAACACTGAAGCTTTCTTT
CASSRTQTGNTEAFF
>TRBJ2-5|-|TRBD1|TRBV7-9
TGTGCCAGCAGCGCCACTGGGACAGGCAACCAAGAGACCCAGTACTTC
CASSATGTGNQETQYF
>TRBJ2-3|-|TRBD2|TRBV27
TGTGCCAGCCGCTCCGGGACTAGCGGTAGCACAGATACGCAGTATTTT
CASRSGTSGSTDTQYF
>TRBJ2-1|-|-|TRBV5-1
TGCGCCAGCAGAACCGTGTCGAGCTCCTACAATGAGCAGTTCTTC
CASRTVSSSYNEQFF
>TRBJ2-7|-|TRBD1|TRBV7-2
TGTGCCAGCAACCGACAGGGTATGGCCTACGAGCAGTACTTC
CASNRQGMAYEQYF
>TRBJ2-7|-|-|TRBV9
TGTGCCAACAGCGGACCTCGACAGTACGAGCAGTACTTC
CANSGPRQYEQYF
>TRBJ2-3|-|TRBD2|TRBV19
TGTGCCAGTAGAGTCAGCGGGAGCAACACAGATACGCAGTATTTT
CASRVSGSNTDTQYF
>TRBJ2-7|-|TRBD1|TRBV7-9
TGTGCCAGCAGCTCAAGACAGGGGGCTTCCTACGAGCAGTACTTC
CASSSRQGASYEQYF
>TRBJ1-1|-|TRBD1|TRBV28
TGTGCCAGCAGTCTGACAGGGGAGAACACTGAAGCTTTCTTT
CASSLTGENTEAFF
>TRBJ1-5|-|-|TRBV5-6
TGTGCCAGCAGCTTGGGACGAGTTAGGGGTAGCAATCAGCCCCAGCATTTT
CASSLGRVRGSNQPQHF
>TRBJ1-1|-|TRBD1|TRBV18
TGTGCCAGCTCACAAAACAGGGGGACAGGTTTCACTGAAGCTTTCTTT
CASSQNRGTGFTEAFF
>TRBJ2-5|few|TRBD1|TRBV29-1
TGCAGCGTTGAAACCGGGACAGGCGGAGAGACCCAGTACTTC
CSVETGTGGETQYF
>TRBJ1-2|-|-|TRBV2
TGTGCCAGCAGGACCACGCGGGTCAGCTATGGCTACACCTTC
CASRTTRVSYGYTF
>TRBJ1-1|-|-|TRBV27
TGTGCCAGCAGTTTGATCGGGGGGGGAGCTTTCTTT
CASSLIGGGAFF
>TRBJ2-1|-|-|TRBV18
TGTGCCAGCTCACCACCGCTTAGCTCCTACAATGAGCAGTTCTTC
CASSPPLSSYNEQFF
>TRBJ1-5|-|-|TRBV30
TGTGCCTGGAGCCCCCCAGGATTACGACAGCCCCAGCATTTT
CAWSPPGLRQPQHF
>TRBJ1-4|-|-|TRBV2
TGTGCCAGCAGTGAAGTCCAGGGTGTGTTTTTT
CASSEVQGVFF
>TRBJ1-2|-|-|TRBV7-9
TGTGCCAGCAGCCCCACGGGTTCTGGCTACACCTTC
CASSPTGSGYTF
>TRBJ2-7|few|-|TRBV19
TGTGCCAGTAGTATACAACAGGGAACCGAGCAGTACTTC
CASSIQQGTEQYF
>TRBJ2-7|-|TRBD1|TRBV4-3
TGCGCCAGCAGCCAAGATCGGACAGGGGTGTACGAGCAGTACTTC
CASSQDRTGVYEQYF
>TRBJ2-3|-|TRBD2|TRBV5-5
TGTGCCAGCAGCTTGCCCACTAGCGGGACAGATACGCAGTATTTT
CASSLPTSGTDTQYF
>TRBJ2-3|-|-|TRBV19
TGTGCCAGTAGTATAGTTAGTAGCACAGATACGCAGTATTTT
CASSIVSSTDTQYF
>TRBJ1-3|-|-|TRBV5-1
TGCGCCAGCAGCTTGGCGGGTCCCAATGGAAACACCATATATTTT
CASSLAGPNGNTIYF
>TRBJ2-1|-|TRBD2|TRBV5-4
TGTGCCAGCAGCCGTAGCGGGGGGGCGCCCTACAATGAGCAGTTCTTC
CASSRSGGAPYNEQFF
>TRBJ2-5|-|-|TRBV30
TGTGCCTGGGGCCTGGGACTCGGGAAAGAGACCCAGTACTTC
CAWGLGLGKETQYF
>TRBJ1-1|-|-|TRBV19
TGTGCCAGTAGTATCCTCGGGGGGGGCAGAACTAATGAAGCTTTCTTT
CASSILGGGRTNEAFF
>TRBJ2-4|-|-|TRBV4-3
TGCGCCAGCAGCCAAGTCGGGGGTGGGGTGGGAAACATTCAGTACTTC
CASSQVGGGVGNIQYF
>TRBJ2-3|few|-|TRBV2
TGTGCCAGCAAGACTGCTACTAGCACAGATACGCAGTATTTT
CASKTATSTDTQYF
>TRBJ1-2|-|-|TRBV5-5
TGTGCCAGCAGCTACCAGACAGGTTCCTATGGCTACACCTTC
CASSYQTGSYGYTF
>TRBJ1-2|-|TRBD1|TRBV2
TGTGCCAGCAGCGGACAGGGTCGGGGCTATGGCTACACCTTC
CASSGQGRGYGYTF
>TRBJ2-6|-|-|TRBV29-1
TGCAGCGTTGGTGGCAGGATCAGCTCTGGGGCCAACGGCCTGACTTTC
CSVGGRISSGANGLTF
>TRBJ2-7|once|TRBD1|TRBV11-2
TGTGCCAGCAGCTTAGTGGGTGGGACAGGCGACTACGAGCAGTACTTC
CASSLVGGTGDYEQYF
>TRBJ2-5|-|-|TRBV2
TGTGCCAGCAGTATTACGGTTCAAGAGACCCAGTACTTC
CASSITVQETQYF
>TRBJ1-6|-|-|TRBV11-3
TGTGCCAGCAGCTTTCCCCCCCCACAGGCTTCACCCCTCCACTTT
CASSFPPPQASPLHF
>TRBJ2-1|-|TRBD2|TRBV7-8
TGTGCCAGCAGCTTTACGCTAAGCGGGAGGTCCAGTGTCTACAATGAGCAGTTCTTC
CASSFTLSGRSSVYNEQFF
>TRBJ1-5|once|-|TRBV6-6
TGTGCCAGCAGTCAGGGAGGGCGGAATCAGCCCCAGCATTTT
CASSQGGRNQPQHF
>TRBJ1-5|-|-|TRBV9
TGTGCCAGCAGCGTAAGCCCCAATCAGCCCCAGCATTTT
CASSVSPNQPQHF
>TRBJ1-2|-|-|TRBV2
TGTGCCAGCAGTTCGCCATACAACGATGGCTACACCTTC
CASSSPYNDGYTF
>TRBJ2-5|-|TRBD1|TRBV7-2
TGTGCCAGCAGCTTAGGGACAGGGATAGAGACCCAGTACTTC
CASSLGTGIETQYF
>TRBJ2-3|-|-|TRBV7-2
TGTGCCAGCAGCTTTAGGGACAAAAGCACAGATACGCAGTATTTT
CASSFRDKSTDTQYF
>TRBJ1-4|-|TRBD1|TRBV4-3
TGCGCCAGCAGCCAAGGGACAGGGAGTGGTGGAAAACTGTTTTTT
CASSQGTGSGGKLFF
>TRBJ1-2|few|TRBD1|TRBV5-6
TGTGCCAGCAGCCCGCGACAGGGTATTGGCTATGGCTACACCTTC
CASSPRQGIGYGYTF